The 25 T cell receptor beta chains listed next were all sequenced from one sample in a study of cytomegalovirus exposure and HLA in healthy donors. PCR was performed using 60 Vbeta and 13 Jbeta primers. Generated by immunoSEQ multiplex PCR, the TCRdb table keeps only in-frame clones and is missing some. This table has under 130,000 clones, 9.5% to 15% appearing once. Sequencing input: PBMCs. The receptors were gathered from a man in his forties in good health and CMV-seropositive.

The chain carries TRBV6-6 and TRBJ1-5; 8 nucleotides agree with TRBD1. Losses at the gene ends were 4 bases for V and 1 base for J; bases not matched to a gene: 3. CDR1 is MNHNY, CDR2 SVGAGI, per germline (reference sequence). This CDR3 is 15 amino acids long. CDR3 amino acids: CASSSDRGSNQPQHF. CDR3 DNA: TGTGCCAGCAGTTCCGACAGGGGAAGCAATCAGCCCCAGCATTTT.

Only a few counts were recorded for this clone. V usage is TRBV10-3 and J usage is TRBJ1-5, with a tentative D call TRBD1 (6 bases). CDR1 ENHRY and CDR2 SYGVKD come from the germline V gene. The CDR3 is 14 residues long. Trimming removed 1 base at V and 4 bases at J, with 8 bases between. The CDR3 reads CAISEYRENQPQHF. CDR3 sequence (DNA): TGTGCCATCAGTGAGTACAGGGAGAATCAGCCCCAGCATTTT.

Only a few counts were recorded for this clone. J is TRBJ2-5 and V is TRBV2; the D gene is possibly TRBD2 (5 bases). CDR1 is SNHLY, CDR2 FYNNEI, per germline. The CDR3 consists of 12 residues. Between the trimmed V and J ends, which lost 6 bases and 4 bases, there was a span of 9 bases. The CDR3 DNA reads TGTGCCAGCAGGGGAGTTCGAGAGACCCAGTACTTC. Amino acid sequence: CASRGVRETQYF.

This clone showed up just a few times. The chain has TRBV5-1 and TRBJ2-3, with no clear D. Trimming removed 0 bases at V and 0 bases at J, with 8 bases between. CDR1 is SGHRS, CDR2 YFSETQ, per germline. The CDR3 spans 15 residues. The CDR3 is CASSLAGRSTDTQYF. Written as DNA, the CDR3 is TGCGCCAGCAGCTTGGCCGGTCGTAGCACAGATACGCAGTATTTT.

In its sample, this clone was seen a few times. V usage is TRBV19 and J usage is TRBJ1-1, with D perhaps TRBD1 (5 bases). The germline gives CDR1 LNHDA, CDR2 SQIVND (reference sequence). Trimming removed 5 bases at V and 5 bases at J, with 12 bases between. The CDR3 is 13 amino acids. The CDR3 sequence is CASSGRRGTEAFF. DNA for the CDR3: TGTGCCAGTAGTGGCAGGCGGGGGACTGAAGCTTTCTTT.

This clone was recorded a few times. This sequence joins TRBV28 and TRBJ2-5; 8 bases fit TRBD2. This CDR3 has 13 residues. Germline V gene data show CDR1 as MDHEN and CDR2 as SYDVKM. The V segment lost 6 bases and the J segment 4 bases; nucleotides outside the gene matches: 4. The CDR3 DNA is TGTGCCAGCAGGATAGCGGGACGAGAGACCCAGTACTTC. As protein: CASRIAGRETQYF.

V usage is TRBV2 and J usage is TRBJ2-1, with D perhaps TRBD2 (5 bases). The CDR3 spans 13 residues. Germline loops: CDR1 SNHLY, CDR2 FYNNEI. V lost 4 bases to trimming and J lost 5 bases, with 9 bases between them. The CDR3 loop is CASSVRTDNEQFF. CDR3 DNA sequence: TGTGCCAGCAGTGTGCGGACTGACAATGAGCAGTTCTTC.

For the CDR3, the DNA is TGTGCCAGCAGTTTATCTCTTTGGGGGCAGGGGGTTTACTCTGGGGCCAACGTCCTGACTTTC. This encodes CASSLSLWGQGVYSGANVLTF. The chain links TRBV28 to TRBJ2-6, with 7 bases aligning to TRBD1. This CDR3 region has 21 residues. Germline V lookup: CDR1 MDHEN, CDR2 SYDVKM. Trimming took 1 base from V and 0 from J; bases not matched to a gene: 15.

The chain couples TRBV5-1 to TRBJ1-1; D is ambiguous. Trimming shortened V by 0 bases and J by 7 bases, and 13 bases separated the two germline ends. The CDR3 is 14 residues long. Germline values: CDR1 SGHRS, CDR2 YFSETQ. The CDR3 sequence is CASSLASRINEAFF. The CDR3 DNA reads as TGCGCCAGCAGCTTGGCTTCGCGAATAAATGAAGCTTTCTTT. The whole variable domain, remainder taken from reference TRBV5-1 and TRBJ1-1, is KAGVTQTPRYLIKTRGQQVTLSCSPISGHRSVSWYQQTPGQGLQFLFEYFSETQRNKGNFPGRFSGRQFSNSRSEMNVSTLELGDSALYLCASSLASRINEAFFGQGTRLTVV.

This clone has a handful of counts. V and J are TRBV9 and TRBJ2-5; TRBD2 is a possible D gene (5 bases). The V gene's germline CDR1 is SGDLS and CDR2 YYNGEE. V was shortened by 0 bases and J by 3 bases, with 9 bases between the two germline ends. There are 14 residues in the CDR3. CDR3 protein: CASSVGGAEETQYF. DNA of the CDR3: TGTGCCAGCAGCGTAGGGGGAGCCGAAGAGACCCAGTACTTC.

This rearrangement joins TRBV19 to TRBJ2-4; weak D call: TRBD2 (7 bases). This CDR3 is 17 amino acids long. The germline V and J ends were trimmed by 3 bases and 6 bases, with 21 bases remaining between them. Germline-derived CDR1 and CDR2 are LNHDA and SQIVND (reference sequence). The CDR3 coding sequence is TGTGCCAGTAGTATCCTCCTCGGGATGGGGGGGGCAAACATTCAGTACTTC. It codes for CASSILLGMGGANIQYF.

In its sample, this clone was seen a few times. The chain couples TRBV4-2 to TRBJ2-1, with no clear D. Per germline, CDR1 LGHNA and CDR2 YNFKEQ. The V end lost 0 bases, the J end lost 2 bases, and 8 bases lay between the germline ends. The CDR3 runs to 15 residues. The CDR3 DNA sequence: TGTGCCAGCAGCCAAGATATGGGCGCCTACAATGAGCAGTTCTTC. Its translation: CASSQDMGAYNEQFF.

The chain links TRBV28 to TRBJ2-7; D remains ambiguous. The length of the CDR3 is 17 residues. Germline CDR1 is MDHEN and CDR2 is SYDVKM. The V gene lost 2 bases and the J gene lost 1 base, with 18 bases spanning the gap. The CDR3 bases are TGTGCCAGCAGTTTAGGTGGTGCAGGAAGTTGGTCCTACGAGCAGTACTTC. Protein: CASSLGGAGSWSYEQYF.

The chain employs TRBV11-2 and TRBJ1-2; D call uncertain. V dropped 1 base and J dropped 3 bases, with 6 bases sitting between them. The CDR3 has 13 residues. Germline V gives CDR1 SGHAT, CDR2 FQNNGV. CDR3 DNA sequence: TGTGCCAGCAGCTTAGGGCATGACTATGGCTACACCTTC. It is translated as CASSLGHDYGYTF.

This chain links TRBV19 with TRBJ1-1; a possible D gene is TRBD1 (5 bases). Deletions cut 4 bases from V and 6 bases from J, with 12 bases between. The CDR3 length is 13 residues. CDR1 and CDR2 (germline): LNHDA, SQIVND (reference sequence). CDR3: CASSTVQAAEAFF. The CDR3 DNA follows: TGTGCCAGTAGTACAGTACAGGCAGCTGAAGCTTTCTTT.

This clone was found a few times. This sequence joins TRBV4-1 and TRBJ2-2, with TRBD2 as a possible D gene (5 bases). Trimming stripped 2 bases from V and 4 bases from J, with 11 bases between. The germline V gene has CDR1 MGHRA and CDR2 YSYEKL. CDR3 length: 15 residues. The CDR3 here is CASSQYGVGTGELFF. The CDR3 DNA is TGCGCCAGCAGCCAATACGGGGTGGGCACCGGGGAGCTGTTTTTT.

This chain joins TRBV5-1 and TRBJ1-1, with 8 bases identical to TRBD1. Germline V gene sequence: CDR1 SGHRS, CDR2 YFSETQ. This CDR3 has 15 amino acids. The V and J ends lost 4 bases and 1 base, in that order; junction bases with no gene match: 6. CDR3 DNA sequence: TGCGCCAGCAGCACTAGGACAGGGAAGAACACTGAAGCTTTCTTT. Its translation: CASSTRTGKNTEAFF. The full variable domain, in which reference TRBV5-1 and TRBJ1-1 provide the parts outside the CDR3, is KAGVTQTPRYLIKTRGQQVTLSCSPISGHRSVSWYQQTPGQGLQFLFEYFSETQRNKGNFPGRFSGRQFSNSRSEMNVSTLELGDSALYLCASSTRTGKNTEAFFGQGTRLTVV.

This clone was counted only a few times. This chain connects TRBV7-8 to TRBJ2-7; no definite D call. Germline V CDR1 and CDR2: SGHVS, FQNEAQ. V was trimmed by 1 base and J by 2 bases, leaving 15 bases between them. The CDR3 is 16 amino acids. CDR3 residues: CASSLVHRSTPYEQYF. DNA of the CDR3: TGTGCCAGCAGCTTAGTGCACAGATCAACGCCCTACGAGCAGTACTTC. Full variable domain (outside the CDR3, taken from reference TRBV7-8 and TRBJ2-7): GAGVSQSPRYKVAKRGQDVALRCDPISGHVSLFWYQQALGQGPEFLTYFQNEAQLDKSGLPSDRFFAERPEGSVSTLKIQRTQQEDSAVYLCASSLVHRSTPYEQYFGPGTRLTVT.

J is TRBJ2-5 and V is TRBV4-3; possible D gene TRBD1, 6 bases. Germline assignment: CDR1 LGHNA and CDR2 YSLEER. The CDR3 has 14 residues. V lost 4 bases to trimming and J lost 5 bases, with 14 bases between them. CDR3 in DNA: TGCGCCAGCAGCCCCTGGGGGACAAGTGAGACCCAGTACTTC. This sequence encodes CASSPWGTSETQYF.

The V and J genes are TRBV5-1 and TRBJ2-1; TRBD2 matches at 8 bases. This CDR3 is built from 13 residues. CDR1 SGHRS and CDR2 YFSETQ come from the germline V gene. V shed 7 bases, J shed 7 bases, and the junction held 7 bases outside the gene matches. The CDR3: CASAGRALNEQFF. The CDR3 DNA follows: TGCGCCAGCGCCGGGAGGGCATTAAATGAGCAGTTCTTC. The whole variable domain, filled in from reference TRBV5-1 and TRBJ2-1, reads KAGVTQTPRYLIKTRGQQVTLSCSPISGHRSVSWYQQTPGQGLQFLFEYFSETQRNKGNFPGRFSGRQFSNSRSEMNVSTLELGDSALYLCASAGRALNEQFFGPGTRLTVL.

This clone was counted a few times. This chain connects TRBV9 to TRBJ2-7; 8 bases agree with TRBD2. J lost 4 bases, V lost 0 bases, and 3 bases had no gene match. The germline V gene encodes CDR1 SGDLS and CDR2 YYNGEE. The length of the CDR3 is 14 residues. CDR3 coding DNA: TGTGCCAGCAGCGTAGATCCTAGCGGGTACGAGCAGTACTTC. Amino acids: CASSVDPSGYEQYF.

This clone was seen a handful of times. The J gene is TRBJ1-1, the V gene TRBV5-8; a weak D match, TRBD1 (5 bases). This CDR3 is 12 amino acids long. Germline CDR1 is SGHTS and CDR2 is YDEGEE. Trimming removed 5 bases at V and 6 bases at J, with 11 bases between. The CDR3 sequence: CASSSGFAEAFF. The CDR3 bases are TGTGCCAGCAGTTCAGGGTTCGCTGAAGCTTTCTTT.

The CDR3 sequence: CASSALAGDTQYF. In DNA form, the CDR3 reads TGTGCCAGTAGTGCCCTAGCGGGAGATACGCAGTATTTT. The V and J genes are TRBV19 and TRBJ2-3; 8 bases fit TRBD2. CDR3 size: 13 residues. V lost 5 bases and J lost 5; bases outside the gene matches: 3. From germline, CDR1 is LNHDA and CDR2 SQIVND (reference sequence). The whole variable domain, remainder taken from reference TRBV19 and TRBJ2-3, is DGGITQSPKYLFRKEGQNVTLSCEQNLNHDAMYWYRQDPGQGLRLIYYSQIVNDFQKGDIAEGYSVSREKKESFPLTVTSAQKNPTAFYLCASSALAGDTQYFGPGTRLTVL.

This chain connects TRBV5-8 to TRBJ2-2; the D gene is possibly TRBD1 (6 bases). Germline-derived CDR1 and CDR2 are SGHTS and YDEGEE. V was shortened by 3 bases and J by 9 bases, with 15 bases between the two germline ends. The CDR3 totals 14 residues. The CDR3: CASSSGQYVRELFF. The CDR3 bases are TGTGCCAGCAGCTCTGGACAGTACGTCCGGGAGCTGTTTTTT.

J is TRBJ2-3 and V is TRBV30, with 11 bases that match TRBD2. J gave up 6 bases and V 2 bases, and 10 bases lay outside the gene matches. The CDR3 loop spans 16 amino acids. The germline V gene encodes CDR1 GTSNPN and CDR2 SVGIG (reference sequence). The CDR3: CAWSLGVAGGRDTQYF. CDR3 DNA sequence: TGTGCCTGGAGTTTAGGCGTAGCGGGAGGGAGGGATACGCAGTATTTT.